Listed below are T cell receptor beta chains from one sample, sequenced in a study of blood T cell repertoires in COVID-19. Here immunoSEQ multiplex PCR was the method, and the copy in TCRdb shows in-frame clones only, minus some. The profile shows fewer than 200,000 clones, roughly 79% of them singletons. The sequenced sample was peripheral blood. The origin of the receptors is a woman between 40 and 50 years old with COVID-19, enrolled during active disease. The CDR3 runs from the conserved cysteine through the conserved F or W. A D gene is named only where the DNA matches it firmly. Where a row states a size, it is once, few, many or the class of an expanded clone; other rows omit it.

j_call: TRBJ1-2; clone_size: -; d_call: -; v_call: TRBV28; cdr3_nt: TGTGCCAGTTCCTCGAGTCACTATGGCTACACCTTC; cdr3_aa: CASSSSHYGYTF
j_call: TRBJ2-7; clone_size: -; d_call: -; v_call: TRBV19; cdr3_nt: TGTGCCAGTAAGTTGGGGCAGGGTACCTACGAGCAGTACTTC; cdr3_aa: CASKLGQGTYEQYF
j_call: TRBJ1-4; clone_size: few; d_call: -; v_call: TRBV10-2; cdr3_nt: TGCGCCAGCAGCCACGGAGGTGAAAATGAAAAACTGTTTTTT; cdr3_aa: CASSHGGENEKLFF
j_call: TRBJ2-3; clone_size: once; d_call: -; v_call: TRBV28; cdr3_nt: TGTGCCAGTGGGGGGGCTAGCGCCAGCGCAGATACGCAGTATTTT; cdr3_aa: CASGGASASADTQYF
j_call: TRBJ1-2; clone_size: -; d_call: -; v_call: TRBV28; cdr3_nt: TGTGCCAGCAGTTTATTCGGCCGTGGGGGGAACTATGGCTACACCTTC; cdr3_aa: CASSLFGRGGNYGYTF
j_call: TRBJ2-1; clone_size: -; d_call: -; v_call: TRBV30; cdr3_nt: TGTGCCTGTACGGGCGGGATCCGGTACAATGAGCAGTTCTTC; cdr3_aa: CACTGGIRYNEQFF
j_call: TRBJ2-1; clone_size: -; d_call: TRBD1; v_call: TRBV3-1/TRBV3-2; cdr3_nt: TGTGCCAGCAGCGCGACCGGGACAGGGACGTCCCAACGGACATTTGAGCAGTTCTTC; cdr3_aa: CASSATGTGTSQRTFEQFF
j_call: TRBJ2-5; clone_size: -; d_call: -; v_call: TRBV5-4; cdr3_nt: TGTGCCAGCAGCTTGGGGTCAGGCTTAGAGACCCAGTACTTC; cdr3_aa: CASSLGSGLETQYF
j_call: TRBJ2-5; clone_size: -; d_call: -; v_call: TRBV7-2; cdr3_nt: TGTGCCAGCAGCTTAGCTTACATGTTGGAGACCCAGTACTTC; cdr3_aa: CASSLAYMLETQYF
j_call: TRBJ2-2; clone_size: -; d_call: -; v_call: TRBV6-4; cdr3_nt: TGTGCCAGCAGTGACTCCTCCACCGGGGAGCTGTTTTTT; cdr3_aa: CASSDSSTGELFF
j_call: TRBJ1-5; clone_size: once; d_call: -; v_call: TRBV7-8; cdr3_nt: TGTGCCAGCAGCTCCCCAGGGGTCGGTTATCAGCCCCAGCATTTT; cdr3_aa: CASSSPGVGYQPQHF
j_call: TRBJ1-6; clone_size: -; d_call: -; v_call: TRBV6-1; cdr3_nt: TGTGCCAGCAGTGAATTGGTCAGATATAATTCACCCCTCCACTTT; cdr3_aa: CASSELVRYNSPLHF
j_call: TRBJ2-1; clone_size: -; d_call: TRBD2; v_call: TRBV11-2; cdr3_nt: TGTGCCAGCAGCTCCAGAACTAGCGCCGGCTACAATGAGCAGTTCTTC; cdr3_aa: CASSSRTSAGYNEQFF
j_call: TRBJ2-2; clone_size: few; d_call: TRBD2; v_call: TRBV7-3; cdr3_nt: TGTGCCAGCAGCTTAACGTCGGGTAGCGGGATGATCGGGGAGCTGTTTTTT; cdr3_aa: CASSLTSGSGMIGELFF
j_call: TRBJ2-7; clone_size: -; d_call: TRBD2; v_call: TRBV30; cdr3_nt: TGTGCCTGGAGTGTTGGGACTACGAGGAGGGAGCAGTACTTC; cdr3_aa: CAWSVGTTRREQYF
j_call: TRBJ2-7; clone_size: -; d_call: -; v_call: TRBV18; cdr3_nt: TGTGCCAGCTCGCTTCAATTTAGCGGCGACGAGCAGTACTTC; cdr3_aa: CASSLQFSGDEQYF
j_call: TRBJ2-1; clone_size: -; d_call: TRBD2; v_call: TRBV28; cdr3_nt: TGTGCCAGCAGTTTATACGGACTAGCGGAGGAGCAGTTCTTC; cdr3_aa: CASSLYGLAEEQFF
j_call: TRBJ2-5; clone_size: -; d_call: TRBD1; v_call: TRBV18; cdr3_nt: TGTGCCAGCTCACCACTATACGACAGGGACCAAGAGACCCAGTACTTC; cdr3_aa: CASSPLYDRDQETQYF
j_call: TRBJ1-2; clone_size: -; d_call: TRBD1; v_call: TRBV5-4; cdr3_nt: TGTGCCAGCAGCAACCGGGACAGGGCTAACTATGGCTACACCTTC; cdr3_aa: CASSNRDRANYGYTF
j_call: TRBJ2-2; clone_size: -; d_call: -; v_call: TRBV6-5; cdr3_nt: TGTGCCAGCATGTATCAGGAAAACACCGGGGAGCTGTTTTTT; cdr3_aa: CASMYQENTGELFF
j_call: TRBJ1-5; clone_size: few; d_call: -; v_call: TRBV7-9; cdr3_nt: TGTGCCAGCAGCTGGGTCGGCAGGTTTAGCAATCAGCCCCAGCATTTT; cdr3_aa: CASSWVGRFSNQPQHF
j_call: TRBJ2-3; clone_size: few; d_call: -; v_call: TRBV10-1; cdr3_nt: TGCGCCAGCAGTGAGGGAGTGACAGATACGCAGTATTTT; cdr3_aa: CASSEGVTDTQYF
j_call: TRBJ1-2; clone_size: -; d_call: -; v_call: TRBV19; cdr3_nt: TGTGCCAGTAGTCGGAGTGTTTTTGGCTACACCTTC; cdr3_aa: CASSRSVFGYTF
j_call: TRBJ1-4; clone_size: -; d_call: TRBD1; v_call: TRBV7-8; cdr3_nt: TGTGCCAGCAGCTACCGCCCCGCCGGGGACAGGCTTGATGCAACTAATGAAAAACTGTTTTTT; cdr3_aa: CASSYRPAGDRLDATNEKLFF
j_call: TRBJ2-5; clone_size: -; d_call: -; v_call: TRBV15; cdr3_nt: TGTGCCACCAGTCTTCACGGGGAGACCCAGTACTTC; cdr3_aa: CATSLHGETQYF